One and the same sample provided the 4 T cell receptor beta chains below, sequenced in a study of shared clonotypes between healthy human individuals. Clones were sequenced by immunoSEQ multiplex PCR, and TCRdb holds only the in-frame ones, with some missing. This sample has roughly 2.5 million clones; roughly 92% occur once, and the top ten carry roughly 0.13%. What was sequenced was naive CD4+ T cells sorted from blood. The subset was: CD45RA+ positively selected. The origin of the receptors is a man between 18 and 29 years old in good health.

This clone appeared a few times. The J gene is TRBJ1-1, the V gene TRBV7-9; 9 bases match TRBD1. CDR3 size: 14 residues. From germline, CDR1 is SEHNR and CDR2 FQNEAQ (reference sequence). The V gene end was trimmed by 4 bases and the J gene end by 5 bases; junction bases not matched to a gene: 5. CDR3 bases: TGTGCCAGCAGCTCGGACAGGGGCTGGACTGAAGCTTTCTTT. Amino acid sequence: CASSSDRGWTEAFF.

The V and J genes are TRBV11-2 and TRBJ2-3, with TRBD2 matching over 14 bases. Looked up from germline, CDR1 is SGHAT and CDR2 is FQNNGV. The CDR3 covers 17 residues. The V segment lost 1 base and the J segment 5 bases; nucleotides outside the gene matches: 5. In nucleotides, the CDR3 is TGTGCCAGCAGCTTAGCCGGGACTAGCGGGAGACTAGATACGCAGTATTTT. As protein: CASSLAGTSGRLDTQYF. Filled out from reference TRBV11-2 and TRBJ2-3, the complete variable domain reads EAGVAQSPRYKIIEKRQSVAFWCNPISGHATLYWYQQILGQGPKLLIQFQNNGVVDDSQLPKDRFSAERLKGVDSTLKIQPAKLEDSAVYLCASSLAGTSGRLDTQYFGPGTRLTVL.

V is TRBV6-5 and J is TRBJ2-2; 8 bases map to TRBD1. Per the germline V gene, CDR1 is MNHEY and CDR2 is SVGAGI. CDR3 size: 15 residues. J was trimmed by 0 bases and V by 7 bases; bases with no gene match: 4. The chain's CDR3 is CASTQGASNTGELFF. CDR3 DNA: TGTGCCAGCACCCAGGGGGCTTCGAACACCGGGGAGCTGTTTTTT.

The rearrangement links TRBV28 to TRBJ1-2; 9 bases are shared with TRBD1. Germline CDR1 MDHEN, CDR2 SYDVKM. CDR3 size: 14 residues. V shed 3 bases and J 8 bases; nucleotides not matched to a gene: 7. CDR3 DNA sequence: TGTGCCAGCAGTTTCCCACAGGGGGCCATAGGCTACACCTTC. Translation gives CASSFPQGAIGYTF.